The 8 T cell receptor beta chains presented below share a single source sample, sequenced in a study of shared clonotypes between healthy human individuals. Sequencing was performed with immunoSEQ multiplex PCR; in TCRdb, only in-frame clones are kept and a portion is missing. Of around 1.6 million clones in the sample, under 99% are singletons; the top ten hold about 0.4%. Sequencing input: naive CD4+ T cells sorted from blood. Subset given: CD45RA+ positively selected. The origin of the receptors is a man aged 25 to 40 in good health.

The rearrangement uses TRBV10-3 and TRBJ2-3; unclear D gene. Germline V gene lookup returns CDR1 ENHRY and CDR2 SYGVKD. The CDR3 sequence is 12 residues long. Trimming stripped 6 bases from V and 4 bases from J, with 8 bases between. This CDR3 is CAIRETSDTQYF. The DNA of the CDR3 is TGTGCCATCAGAGAGACCTCAGATACGCAGTATTTT.

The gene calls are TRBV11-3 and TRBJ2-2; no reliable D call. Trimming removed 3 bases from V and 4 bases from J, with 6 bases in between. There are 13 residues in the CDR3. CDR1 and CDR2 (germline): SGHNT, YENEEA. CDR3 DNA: TGTGCCAGCAGCTTGGAAATCACCGGGGAGCTGTTTTTT. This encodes CASSLEITGELFF.

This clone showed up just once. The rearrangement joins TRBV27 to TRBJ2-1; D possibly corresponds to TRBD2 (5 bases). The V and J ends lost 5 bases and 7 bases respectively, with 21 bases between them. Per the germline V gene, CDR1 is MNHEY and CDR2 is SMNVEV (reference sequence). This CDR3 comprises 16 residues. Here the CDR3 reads CASSPPRRGYGNEQFF. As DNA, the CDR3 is TGTGCCAGCAGTCCACCGCGAAGAGGGTATGGGAATGAGCAGTTCTTC.

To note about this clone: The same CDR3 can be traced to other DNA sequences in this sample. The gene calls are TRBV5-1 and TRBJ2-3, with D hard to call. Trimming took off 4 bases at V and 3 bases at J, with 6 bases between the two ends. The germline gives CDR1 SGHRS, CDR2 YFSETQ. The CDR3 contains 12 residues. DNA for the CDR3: TGCGCCAGCAGCCTAAATACAGATACGCAGTATTTT. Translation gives CASSLNTDTQYF.

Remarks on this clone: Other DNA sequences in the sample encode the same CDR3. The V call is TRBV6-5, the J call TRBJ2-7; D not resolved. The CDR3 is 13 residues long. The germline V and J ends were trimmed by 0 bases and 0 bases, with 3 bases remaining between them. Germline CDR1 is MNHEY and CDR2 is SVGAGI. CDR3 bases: TGTGCCAGCAGTTACTCTGCCTCCTACGAGCAGTACTTC. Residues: CASSYSASYEQYF.

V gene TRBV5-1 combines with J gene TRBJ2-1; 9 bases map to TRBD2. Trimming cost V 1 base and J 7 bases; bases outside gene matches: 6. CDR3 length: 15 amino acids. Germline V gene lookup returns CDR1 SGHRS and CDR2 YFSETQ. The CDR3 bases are TGCGCCAGCAGCTTGCTAGCGGGGAGGGGGAATGAGCAGTTCTTC. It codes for CASSLLAGRGNEQFF.

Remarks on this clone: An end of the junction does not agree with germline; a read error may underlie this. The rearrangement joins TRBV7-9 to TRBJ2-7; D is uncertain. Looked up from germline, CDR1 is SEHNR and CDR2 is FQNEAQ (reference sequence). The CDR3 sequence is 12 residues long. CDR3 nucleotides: TGTGCCAACAGCTTCTTTAGATACGAGCAGTACTTC. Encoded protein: CANSFFRYEQYF. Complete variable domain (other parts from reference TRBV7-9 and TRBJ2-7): DTGVSQNPRHKITKRGQNVTFRCDPISEHNRLYWYRQTLGQGPEFLTYFQNEAQLEKSRLLSDRFSAERPKGSFSTLEIQRTEQGDSAMYLCANSFFRYEQYFGPGTRLTVT.

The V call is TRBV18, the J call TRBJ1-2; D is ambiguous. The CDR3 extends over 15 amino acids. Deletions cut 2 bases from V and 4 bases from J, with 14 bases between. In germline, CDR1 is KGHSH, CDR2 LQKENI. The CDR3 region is CASSPTPDGGYGYTF. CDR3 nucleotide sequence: TGTGCCAGCTCACCAACCCCGGACGGTGGCTATGGCTACACCTTC.